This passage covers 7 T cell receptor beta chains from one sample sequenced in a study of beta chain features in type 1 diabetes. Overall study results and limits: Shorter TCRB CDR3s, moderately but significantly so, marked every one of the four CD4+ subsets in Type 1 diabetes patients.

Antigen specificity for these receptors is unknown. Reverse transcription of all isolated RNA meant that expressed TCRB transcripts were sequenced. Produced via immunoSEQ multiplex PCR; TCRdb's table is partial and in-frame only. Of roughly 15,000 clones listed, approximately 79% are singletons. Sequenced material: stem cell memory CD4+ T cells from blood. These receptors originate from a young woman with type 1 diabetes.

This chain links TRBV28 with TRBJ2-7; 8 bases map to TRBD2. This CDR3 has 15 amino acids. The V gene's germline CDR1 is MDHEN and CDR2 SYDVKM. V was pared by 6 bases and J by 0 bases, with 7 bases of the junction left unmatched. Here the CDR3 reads CASSSIAGPSYEQYF. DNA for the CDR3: TGTGCCAGCAGCTCTATAGCGGGGCCCTCCTACGAGCAGTACTTC.

Here the CDR3 DNA reads TGCGCCAGCCAGTCCGGACTAGCGTCTCCCAATGAGCAGTTCTTC. Protein product: CASQSGLASPNEQFF. The rearrangement links TRBV5-1 to TRBJ2-1; 9 bases are a match to TRBD2. The CDR3 extends over 15 amino acids. The junction had 11 bases not matched to a gene; V was cut back by 7 bases and J by 6 bases. The germline CDR1 and CDR2 sequences are SGHRS and YFSETQ.

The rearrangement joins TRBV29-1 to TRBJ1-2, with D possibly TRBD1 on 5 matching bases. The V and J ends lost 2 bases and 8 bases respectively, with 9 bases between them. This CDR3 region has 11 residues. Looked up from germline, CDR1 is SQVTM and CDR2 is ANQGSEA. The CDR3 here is CSVEITGGYTF. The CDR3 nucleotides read TGCAGCGTTGAAATTACAGGCGGCTACACCTTC.

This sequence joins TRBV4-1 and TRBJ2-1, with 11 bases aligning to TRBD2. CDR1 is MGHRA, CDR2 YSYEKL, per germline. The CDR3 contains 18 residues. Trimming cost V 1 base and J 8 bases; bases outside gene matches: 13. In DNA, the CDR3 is TGCGCCAGCAGCCAAGTCGGACTAGCGGGTTCCAATTTTTATGAGCAGTTCTTC. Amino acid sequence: CASSQVGLAGSNFYEQFF.

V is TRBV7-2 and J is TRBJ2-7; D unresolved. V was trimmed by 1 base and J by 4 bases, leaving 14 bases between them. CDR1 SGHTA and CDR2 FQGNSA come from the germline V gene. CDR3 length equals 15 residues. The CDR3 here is CASSLGGWVAYEQYF. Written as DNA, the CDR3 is TGTGCCAGCAGCTTAGGCGGCTGGGTGGCGTACGAGCAGTACTTC.

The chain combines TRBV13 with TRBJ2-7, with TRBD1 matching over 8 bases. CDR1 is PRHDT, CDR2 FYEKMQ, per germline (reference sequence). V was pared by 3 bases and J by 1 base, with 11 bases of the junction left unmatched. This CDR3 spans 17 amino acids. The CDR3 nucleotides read TGTGCCAGCAGCTTGACTCGCGGGACAGGAGTTTCCTACGAGCAGTACTTC. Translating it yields CASSLTRGTGVSYEQYF.

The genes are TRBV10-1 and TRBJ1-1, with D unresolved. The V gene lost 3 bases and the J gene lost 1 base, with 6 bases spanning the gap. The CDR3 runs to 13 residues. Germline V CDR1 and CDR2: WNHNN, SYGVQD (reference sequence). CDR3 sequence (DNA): TGCGCCAGCAGTGATAATAAGAACACTGAAGCTTTCTTT. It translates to CASSDNKNTEAFF.